These 10 T cell receptor beta chains share one sample of origin, sequenced in a study of shared clonotypes between healthy human individuals (dated by TCRdb to 2020 to 2022). To prepare the library, the immunoSEQ multiplex PCR assay was applied. The table was pulled from immuneACCESS by TCRdb, which kept in-frame rearrangements only. Such tables lose some clones; where checked, under half of the loss comes from unresolved V genes, and the rest has no known cause. The sample yields roughly 1 million clones; approximately 72% were counted once. About 1.4% of the sample lies in the top ten. Sequencing was performed on memory CD4+ T cells sorted from blood. The cell subset or site label, as the study defines it: CD45RA-negative fraction. The receptor set was obtained from a man aged 18 to 30 in good health.

The chain links TRBV7-3 to TRBJ2-7; D is perhaps TRBD2 (6 bases). This CDR3 region has 14 residues. Trimming cost V 1 base and J 2 bases, with 9 bases left between them. Germline loops: CDR1 SGHTA, CDR2 FQGTGA. CDR3 loop: CASSLMAGPYEQYF. In DNA, the CDR3 is TGTGCCAGCAGCTTAATGGCGGGGCCCTACGAGCAGTACTTC.

The rearrangement uses TRBV9 and TRBJ2-1; 9 bases map to TRBD2. The CDR3 has 15 amino acids. After removal of 0 bases from V and 6 bases from J, the junction contained 4 bases not matched to a gene. The germline gives CDR1 SGDLS, CDR2 YYNGEE. CDR3 nucleotide sequence: TGTGCCAGCAGCGTAGCTAGCGGGATAGCCAATGAGCAGTTCTTC. Protein: CASSVASGIANEQFF.

This clone was picked up a small number of times. The chain is built from TRBV5-1 and TRBJ2-5; 11 positions match TRBD1. J gave up 5 bases and V 4 bases, and 7 bases lay outside the gene matches. This CDR3 comprises 15 residues. Per the germline V gene, CDR1 is SGHRS and CDR2 is YFSETQ. CDR3 loop: CASSGQGQGAETQYF. CDR3 DNA sequence: TGCGCCAGCAGCGGGCAAGGACAGGGGGCGGAGACCCAGTACTTC.

The rearrangement uses TRBV7-9 and TRBJ2-2, with 11 bases aligning to TRBD2. V was pared by 5 bases and J by 4 bases, with 12 bases of the junction left unmatched. CDR3 length: 18 amino acids. In germline, CDR1 is SEHNR, CDR2 FQNEAQ (reference sequence). This CDR3 is CASSPLAGGPHGTGELFF. In DNA form, the CDR3 reads TGTGCCAGCAGCCCCCTAGCGGGGGGCCCGCACGGCACCGGGGAGCTGTTTTTT.

The table lists this clone with a count of one. A read error is likely here: a far larger clone is one base away. The rearrangement uses TRBV5-1 and TRBJ2-1; the D gene could be TRBD1 or TRBD2 (6 bases each). The CDR3 loop spans 15 amino acids. From germline, CDR1 is SGHRS and CDR2 YFSETQ. CDR3 sequence (DNA): TGCGCCAGCCGCTTGTTGGGGGGCGGCCACAATGAGCAGTTCTTC. Translation: CASRLLGGGHNEQFF.

The rearrangement links TRBV4-1 to TRBJ1-2; D remains ambiguous. The CDR3 contains 15 residues. Deletions cut 1 base from V and 1 base from J, with 10 bases between. Germline V CDR1 and CDR2: MGHRA, YSYEKL. The DNA of the CDR3 is TGCGCCAGCAGCCAAGGGATTACCGTTAACTATGGCTACACCTTC. Translated: CASSQGITVNYGYTF.

This chain joins TRBV5-4 and TRBJ2-7, with D uncertain. The CDR3 length is 14 residues. V was trimmed by 5 bases and J by 7 bases, leaving 19 bases between them. CDR1 is SGHNT, CDR2 YYREEE, per germline (reference sequence). The DNA for the CDR3 is TGTGCCAGCAGATGGTCGGATCACCCGGGTGAGCAGTACTTC. This translates into CASRWSDHPGEQYF.

The table lists this clone with many counts. The chain recombines TRBV10-3 with TRBJ1-2; D is ambiguous. This CDR3 contains 12 residues. Deletions cut 8 bases from V and 5 bases from J, with 12 bases between. Per germline, CDR1 ENHRY and CDR2 SYGVKD. The chain's CDR3 is CAISGPEYGYTF. In nucleotides, the CDR3 is TGTGCCATCTCGGGCCCCGAGTATGGCTACACCTTC.

The chain links TRBV5-5 to TRBJ1-3; D remains unclear. The CDR3 extends over 15 amino acids. The germline gives CDR1 SGHKS, CDR2 YYEKEE (reference sequence). The V and J ends lost 2 bases and 0 bases respectively, with 9 bases between them. CDR3 loop: CASSFGSPSGNTIYF. In DNA form, the CDR3 reads TGTGCCAGCAGCTTCGGGAGCCCCTCTGGAAACACCATATATTTT.

The chain couples TRBV5-1 to TRBJ2-3, with D perhaps matching TRBD2 (6 bases). The CDR3 consists of 14 residues. Looked up from germline, CDR1 is SGHRS and CDR2 is YFSETQ. V was trimmed by 4 bases and J by 8 bases, leaving 17 bases between them. The CDR3 spells CASSPGDLWLTQYF. CDR3 DNA: TGCGCCAGCAGCCCGGGGGATCTGTGGCTTACGCAGTATTTT.